Described below is a single T cell receptor (beta chain) sequence and its context. The sample belongs to a study of cytomegalovirus exposure and HLA in healthy donors. CDR1 and CDR2 (germline): MNHEY, SMNVEV (reference sequence). V lost 8 bases and J 8 bases, leaving 15 bases between the germline ends. This CDR3 has 12 residues. Primers included in the PCR were 60 Vbeta and 13 Jbeta primers. Generated by immunoSEQ multiplex PCR, the TCRdb table keeps only in-frame clones and is missing some. The repertoire holds 100,000 to 150,000 clones, with roughly a tenth as singletons. Source material: PBMCs. This chain uses TRBV27 with TRBJ1-1; TRBD1 might be the D (6 bases). The clonotype was recovered from a woman between 18 and 30 years old in good health and CMV-seropositive. The CDR3 sequence: CASGITGYEAFF. The CDR3 nucleotides are TGTGCCAGCGGTATTACAGGGTACGAAGCTTTCTTT.